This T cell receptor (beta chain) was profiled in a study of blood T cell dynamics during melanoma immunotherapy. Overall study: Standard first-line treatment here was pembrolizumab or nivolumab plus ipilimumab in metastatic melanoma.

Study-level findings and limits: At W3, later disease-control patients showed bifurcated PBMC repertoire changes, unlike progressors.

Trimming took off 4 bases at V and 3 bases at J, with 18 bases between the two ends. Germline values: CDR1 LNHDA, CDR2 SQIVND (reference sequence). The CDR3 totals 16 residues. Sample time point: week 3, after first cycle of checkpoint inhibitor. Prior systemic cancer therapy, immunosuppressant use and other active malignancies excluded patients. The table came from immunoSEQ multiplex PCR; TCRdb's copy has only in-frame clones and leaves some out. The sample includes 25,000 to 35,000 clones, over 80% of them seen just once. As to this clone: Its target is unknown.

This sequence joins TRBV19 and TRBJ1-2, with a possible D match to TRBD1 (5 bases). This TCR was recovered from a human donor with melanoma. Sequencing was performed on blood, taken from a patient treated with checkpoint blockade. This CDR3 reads CASSRGEPGTDYGYTF. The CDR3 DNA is TGTGCCAGTAGTAGGGGGGAACCGGGAACCGACTATGGCTACACCTTC.